The sequence of this T cell receptor (beta chain) was determined in a study of CD8+ T cells in alopecia areata (dated by TCRdb to the late 2010s). With regard to the full study: Skin from C3H/HeJ donors with spontaneous alopecia (about 6-13 months old) was grafted onto female C3H/HeJ recipients aged roughly 7-10 weeks. The study used high-throughput TCRbeta sequencing to examine T cell clonal expansion in alopecia areata, in both the C3H/HeJ mouse model and human patients. Clonality in the scalp was compared among normal scalp (n=4), patchy alopecia areata scalp (n=8), and alopecia totalis/universalis scalp (n=8). RNA was extracted with the PAXgene miRNA kit for fixed scalp, the miRNeasy kit for PBMCs, and the RNeasy kit for mouse skin. immunoSEQ multiplex PCR using 35 Vbeta forward primers and 13 Jbeta reverse primers was used to amplify TCRbeta CDR3 regions. In humans, TCRbeta sequencing was performed on scalp tissue and on sorted CD4+ and CD8+ peripheral blood T cells from healthy controls and from patients with patchy or totalis/universalis alopecia areata.

As regards this clone: Its antigen is unknown. For this mouse receptor, gene names and germline sequences are murine. The CDR3 goes on 4 residues after the read ends, and that part is filled in from the germline J gene.

The method behind the library was the immunoSEQ multiplex PCR assay. To provide template for TCR sequencing, every sample had RNA extracted and reverse transcribed into cDNA. First-strand cDNA was synthesized with SuperScript III using a 2:1 mix of oligo-dT and random hexamers. A synthetic immune receptor repertoire was used to gauge amplification bias, and whatever bias remained was removed computationally. Libraries were sequenced on Illumina HiSeq with 60 bp reads covering the CDR3, read from J toward V. The authors' analysis ran thus. After raw reads were preprocessed to remove errors, the CDR3 was defined following IMGT conventions as running from the conserved cysteine to phenylalanine. Clonality was computed by normalizing Shannon entropy by log2 of the number of productive unique TCRs and subtracting the result from 1. Whether scalp clones were CD4 or CD8 was inferred by matching scalp TCRbeta sequences against CD4 and CD8 repertoires sorted from blood. TCRdb provides this immuneACCESS table in a form limited to in-frame rearrangements. Some clones are lacking; in checked studies, under half of them reflect an unresolved V gene, and why the rest are absent is not known. V, J and clone size are those of that table, while D and trimming were read from the DNA. For this sample, 15,000 to 20,000 clones are listed, none of them singletons. About 32% of the sample is in the top ten clones.

CDR1 and CDR2, looked up from the germline V gene (reference sequence), are LGHNA and YNLKQL. There are 14 amino acids in the CDR3, from cysteine to phenylalanine inclusive. Part of the CDR3 DNA is given, 30 bases translated from base 1. Cells from pooled mouse cutaneous lymph nodes were stained for CD4, CD8alpha, NKG2D, NKG2ACE and other markers and then sorted on a BD Influx. Study-wide conclusions, independent of this receptor: Compared with mice, TCR sequences shared between patients were less clear, possibly partly because of HLA diversity across the patient population. Lesional scalp, especially in alopecia totalis/universalis, showed higher clonality and more expanded CD8+ clones than normal scalp, suggesting antigenic drive. Unlike mouse skin, which is dominated by gammadelta T cells, normal human skin has resident alphabeta T cells that are also sequenced, and this complicates analysis of the scalp TCR repertoire.

The chain employs TRBV5 and TRBJ2-7, with TRBD2 matching 10 junction bases. Sequenced input: CD8+ T cells sorted from a lymph node. This receptor was taken from a C3H/HeJ mouse with alopecia areata. The mouse line in question has MHC haplotype H2-k. The part of the CDR3 DNA that was read is TGTGCCAGCAGCGTTCGGGACTGGGGTTAT. Its amino acids are CASSVRDWGY. In full, the CDR3 reads CASSVRDWGYEQYF.